The clone carrying this T cell receptor beta chain was detected a few times. This record belongs to a study of early T cells in non-severe SARS-CoV-2 infection. Germline V CDR1 and CDR2: SEHNR, FQNEAQ (reference sequence). The CDR3 covers 17 residues. V lost 4 bases to trimming and J lost 8 bases, with 26 bases between them. Unique molecular identifiers were attached to individual cDNA molecules. TCRdb redid the calling of the 5' RACE reads with MiXCR, one entry per CDR3 protein. Of around 29,000 distinct CDR3 sequences listed, around 5% were seen once; the top ten hold around 4.3%. Input material: whole blood. The chain joins TRBV7-9 to TRBJ1-2, with unresolved D. The sequence was obtained from an adult who was a healthcare worker with PCR-confirmed SARS-CoV-2 infection or an uninfected control (not recorded which). The CDR3 DNA reads as TGTGCCAGCAGCTCCTTATTACGACCGCTGCCAACTGGGGGCTACACCTTC. Its protein product is CASSSLLRPLPTGGYTF.